This is a list of T cell receptor beta chains from one sample in a study of CD8+ T cells in alopecia areata. Here immunoSEQ multiplex PCR was the method, and the copy in TCRdb shows in-frame clones only, minus some. Of around 100,000 clones in the sample, around 86% were seen once. The sample here was CD8+ T cells sorted from blood, taken at week 34, from a patient treated with tofacitinib. The receptors originated from a human donor with alopecia areata. CDR3s include the opening cysteine and the closing phenylalanine or tryptophan. The D gene is left open where the match is weak. A row's size may be missing; if present it is once, few, many or a size class.

v_gene	d_gene	abundance	len	j_gene	CDR3nt	CDR3aa
TRBV9	.	.	17	TRBJ2-3	TGTGCCAGCAGAGGAGGAACAGACGCCGCTAGCACAGATACGCAGTATTTT	CASRGGTDAASTDTQYF
TRBV5-1	TRBD1	.	15	TRBJ2-7	TGCGCCAGCAGCCCCGGACAGGGGTTAAGGAACGAGCAGTACTTC	CASSPGQGLRNEQYF
TRBV15	.	.	17	TRBJ2-6	TGTGCCACCAGCCCAAGACCTACAGGGACTGGGGCCAACGTCCTGACTTTC	CATSPRPTGTGANVLTF
TRBV6-1	TRBD2	.	16	TRBJ2-1	TGTGCCAGCAGTGAGCAAGCGGGGGGGAGTTACAATGAGCAGTTCTTC	CASSEQAGGSYNEQFF
TRBV29-1	.	.	15	TRBJ1-3	TGCAGCGTTGAAAGGGTCGGCCACTCTGGAAACACCATATATTTT	CSVERVGHSGNTIYF
TRBV9	.	.	14	TRBJ2-1	TGTGCCAGCAGCCCAGGGGGGAATTACAATGAGCAGTTCTTC	CASSPGGNYNEQFF
TRBV5-6	.	.	17	TRBJ1-5	TGTGCCAGCAGCCACCAAACCACCGCGGATAGCAATCAGCCCCAGCATTTT	CASSHQTTADSNQPQHF
TRBV4-1	.	.	14	TRBJ1-1	TGCGCCAGCAGCCTCAGCGGGTTGAACACTGAAGCTTTCTTT	CASSLSGLNTEAFF
TRBV29-1	TRBD1	.	14	TRBJ2-3	TGCAGCGTTGACCCAGGGGGTAGCACAGATACGCAGTATTTT	CSVDPGGSTDTQYF
TRBV7-8	TRBD2	.	16	TRBJ2-5	TGTGCCAGCAGACACCGGAAGGGAGGGAACGGAGAGACCCAGTACTTC	CASRHRKGGNGETQYF
TRBV30	TRBD1	few	12	TRBJ2-1	TGTGCCTGGAGCGCGACAGGGAGTGAGCAGTTCTTC	CAWSATGSEQFF
TRBV27	TRBD2	.	16	TRBJ2-1	TGTGCCAGCAGTCCCGGGACTAGCGGGAGAGCGGATGAGCAGTTCTTC	CASSPGTSGRADEQFF
TRBV7-9	TRBD1	once	13	TRBJ2-1	TGTGCCAGCACAGGGGGCTCGGGGAATGAGCAGTTCTTC	CASTGGSGNEQFF
TRBV5-6	.	.	12	TRBJ1-2	TGTGCCAGCAGCCCCGGCGGGTATGGCTACACCTTC	CASSPGGYGYTF
TRBV27	TRBD1	once	16	TRBJ2-1	TGTGCCAACCTTCCTTACTGGGGACAGGGGACGAATGAGCAGTTCTTC	CANLPYWGQGTNEQFF
TRBV25-1	.	.	14	TRBJ1-1	TGTGCCAGCAGTGAAGGGGGTCTGAACACTGAAGCTTTCTTT	CASSEGGLNTEAFF
TRBV6-5	TRBD2	.	15	TRBJ2-1	TGTGCCAGCAGTTACTCGGCGGGGGACTACAATGAGCAGTTCTTC	CASSYSAGDYNEQFF
TRBV19	.	few	12	TRBJ2-1	TGTGCCAGTAGTAGGGAGACCAATGAGCAGTTCTTC	CASSRETNEQFF
TRBV11-2	TRBD1	few	19	TRBJ2-3	TGTGCCAGCAGCACCCACAAGGGGGGACAGGAGGGTTATACAGATACGCAGTATTTT	CASSTHKGGQEGYTDTQYF
TRBV2	.	.	14	TRBJ1-5	TGTGCCAGCAGTACGACACAGGCCGTAAGCGCCCAGCATTTT	CASSTTQAVSAQHF
TRBV6-1	.	.	15	TRBJ2-1	TGTGCCACCCCGCCGACCTCCGGGACCCTCCATGAGCAGTTCTTC	CATPPTSGTLHEQFF
TRBV30	.	.	12	TRBJ1-2	TGTGCCTGGAGTATGGGCTCGGAGGGCTACACCTTC	CAWSMGSEGYTF
TRBV7-3	TRBD2	once	16	TRBJ2-3	TGTGCCAGCAGCACTTCTAGCGGGGGAGGCACAGATACGCAGTATTTT	CASSTSSGGGTDTQYF
TRBV11-2	.	.	12	TRBJ2-3	TGTGCCAGCAGCTTAGGACCGGAGGGATGGTATTTT	CASSLGPEGWYF
TRBV5-1	.	.	15	TRBJ1-2	TGCGCCAGCAGCTTGGAGCGGTTAGCTAACTATGGCTACACCTTC	CASSLERLANYGYTF
TRBV29-1	.	.	16	TRBJ1-1	TGCAGCGTTGAAGATGGAAACGGGGGCGTCTGGGCTGAAGCTTTCTTT	CSVEDGNGGVWAEAFF
TRBV7-8	.	.	12	TRBJ2-5	TGTGCCAGCAGTGGGGGGCGAGAGACCCAGTACTTC	CASSGGRETQYF
TRBV2	.	.	14	TRBJ2-7	TGTGCCAGCACGTCGGGGGAAGAATCGTACGAGCAGTACTTC	CASTSGEESYEQYF